Listed below are T cell receptor beta chains from one sample, sequenced in a study of blood T cell repertoires in COVID-19. Only in-frame clones appear in the TCRdb table, and some are missing; sequencing was by immunoSEQ multiplex PCR. The sample has roughly 220,000 clones; about 85% are singletons. Material for sequencing was peripheral blood. These receptors came from a woman between 55 and 75 years old who had recovered from COVID-19. Each CDR3 is given with its conserved first and last residue. Each record gives: clone size, D gene, J gene, V gene, CDR3 protein, CDR3 DNA. D genes are given only for firm matches. Not every row has a clone size; where given, it reads once, few, many or a size class.

>once|NA|TRBJ1-3|TRBV4-1
CASSLQIGAGNTIYF
TGCGCCAGCAGCCTACAAATCGGGGCTGGAAACACCATATATTTT
>NA|NA|TRBJ1-4|TRBV6-7
CASSYSRSPVGPNEKLFF
TGTGCCAGCAGTTACTCGCGCAGTCCTGTGGGGCCTAATGAAAAACTGTTTTTT
>NA|NA|TRBJ2-7|TRBV18
CASSPTDRWEQYF
TGTGCCAGCTCCCCGACTGACAGGTGGGAGCAGTACTTC
>NA|NA|TRBJ2-1|TRBV6-5
CASRLRSDYEQFF
TGTGCCAGCAGGCTTAGGTCAGACTATGAGCAGTTCTTC
>NA|NA|TRBJ2-1|TRBV20-1
CSASSGNEQFF
TGCAGTGCTAGTTCAGGGAATGAGCAGTTCTTC
>NA|NA|TRBJ2-2|TRBV11-3
CASSLDRIELFF
TGTGCCAGCAGCTTAGATCGTATCGAGCTGTTTTTT
>NA|NA|TRBJ2-3|TRBV11-1
CASSLAARDTQYF
TGTGCCAGCAGCTTAGCGGCCAGGGATACGCAGTATTTT
>NA|NA|TRBJ2-1|TRBV19
CASSPGSYNEQFF
TGTGCCAGTAGTCCCGGGTCCTACAATGAGCAGTTCTTC
>NA|NA|TRBJ2-7|TRBV7-9
CASSLSLPGLPYEQYF
TGTGCCAGCAGCTTAAGTCTACCAGGCTTACCCTACGAGCAGTACTTC
>NA|NA|TRBJ1-6|TRBV4-1
CASSQEGWDPSGNSPLHF
TGCGCCAGCAGCCAAGAAGGTTGGGACCCGAGCGGGAATTCACCCCTCCACTTT
>NA|TRBD2|TRBJ2-1|TRBV2
CASQAGGYNEQFF
TGTGCCAGTCAAGCGGGGGGGTACAATGAGCAGTTCTTC
>once|TRBD1|TRBJ2-7|TRBV5-1
CASSLTAQGGSYEQYF
TGCGCCAGCAGTCTCACAGCACAGGGGGGATCCTACGAGCAGTACTTC
>NA|TRBD1|TRBJ2-7|TRBV9
CASSATGDSYEQYF
TGTGCCAGCAGCGCTACAGGGGACTCCTACGAGCAGTACTTC
>NA|NA|TRBJ2-5|TRBV6-2/TRBV6-3
CASSLFGEETQYF
TGTGCCAGCAGTTTATTCGGGGAAGAGACCCAGTACTTC
>NA|TRBD1|TRBJ1-5|TRBV6-5
CASSRQGRGEPQHF
TGTGCCAGCAGCCGACAGGGTAGGGGTGAGCCCCAGCATTTT
>NA|NA|TRBJ1-2|TRBV6-5
CASIPSRNEGGYTF
TGTGCCAGCATTCCCAGTCGGAACGAGGGCGGCTACACCTTC
>NA|TRBD1|TRBJ1-1|TRBV6-6
CASSERRGFAFF
TGTGCCAGCAGCGAACGCAGGGGGTTTGCTTTCTTT
>NA|NA|TRBJ1-1|TRBV5-1
CASSPGGGGEAFF
TGCGCCAGCAGCCCGGGAGGCGGGGGTGAAGCTTTCTTT
>NA|NA|TRBJ2-1|TRBV6-5
CASRSRTGYNEQFF
TGTGCCAGCAGATCTAGAACAGGGTACAATGAGCAGTTCTTC
>NA|NA|TRBJ1-2|TRBV6-1
CASSEYRSIDYGYTF
TGTGCCAGCAGTGAATACAGGTCGATTGACTATGGCTACACCTTC
>once|NA|TRBJ1-2|TRBV30
CAWSVVGLWGVSGYGYTF
TGTGCCTGGAGTGTAGTGGGGCTGTGGGGGGTTAGTGGCTATGGCTACACCTTC
>NA|TRBD1|TRBJ1-2|TRBV27
CASCRTGDDGYTF
TGTGCCAGCTGCCGTACAGGGGACGATGGCTACACCTTC
>NA|NA|TRBJ2-7|TRBV19
CASSNGRGELLVSCYEQYF
TGTGCCAGTAGTAATGGCAGGGGGGAACTTTTGGTCTCCTGCTACGAGCAGTACTTC
>few|TRBD1|TRBJ2-3|TRBV14
CASSLGTGSTQYF
TGTGCCAGCAGCCTTGGGACAGGGAGCACGCAGTATTTT
>NA|TRBD1|TRBJ2-7|TRBV5-7
CASSSPTGDEQYF
TGTGCCAGCAGCTCACCGACAGGGGACGAGCAGTACTTC